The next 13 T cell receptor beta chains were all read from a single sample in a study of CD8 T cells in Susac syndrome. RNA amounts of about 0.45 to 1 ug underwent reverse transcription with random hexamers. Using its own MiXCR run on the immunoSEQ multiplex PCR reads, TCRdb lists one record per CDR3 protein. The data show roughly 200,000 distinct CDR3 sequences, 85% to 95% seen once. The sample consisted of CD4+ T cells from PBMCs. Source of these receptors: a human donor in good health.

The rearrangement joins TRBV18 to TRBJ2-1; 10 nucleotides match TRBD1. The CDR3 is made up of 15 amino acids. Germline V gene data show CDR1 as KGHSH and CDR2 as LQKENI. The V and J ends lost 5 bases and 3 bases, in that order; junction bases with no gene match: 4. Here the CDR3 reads CASSTGTGDYNEQFF. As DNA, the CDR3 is TGTGCCAGCTCAACCGGGACAGGGGACTACAATGAGCAGTTCTTC.

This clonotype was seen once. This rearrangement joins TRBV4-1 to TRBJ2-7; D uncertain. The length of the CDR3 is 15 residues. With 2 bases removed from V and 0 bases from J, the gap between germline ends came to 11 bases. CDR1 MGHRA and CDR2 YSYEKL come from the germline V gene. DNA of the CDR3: TGCGCCAGCAGCCAACCCAGCTGGACCTCCTACGAGCAGTACTTC. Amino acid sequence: CASSQPSWTSYEQYF.

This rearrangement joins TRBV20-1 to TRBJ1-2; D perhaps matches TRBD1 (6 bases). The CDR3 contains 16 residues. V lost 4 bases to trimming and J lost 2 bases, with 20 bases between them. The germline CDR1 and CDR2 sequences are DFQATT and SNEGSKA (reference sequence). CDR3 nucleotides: TGCAGTGCTACAGCACCTAGCAGGGGAACAAACTATGGCTACACCTTC. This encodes CSATAPSRGTNYGYTF.

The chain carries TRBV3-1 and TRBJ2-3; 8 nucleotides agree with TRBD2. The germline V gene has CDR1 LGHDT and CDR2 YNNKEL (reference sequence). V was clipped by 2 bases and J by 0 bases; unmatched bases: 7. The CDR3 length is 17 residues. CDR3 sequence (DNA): TGTGCCAGCAGCCAACTCCGGCGGGGGGCTAGCACAGATACGCAGTATTTT. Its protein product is CASSQLRRGASTDTQYF.

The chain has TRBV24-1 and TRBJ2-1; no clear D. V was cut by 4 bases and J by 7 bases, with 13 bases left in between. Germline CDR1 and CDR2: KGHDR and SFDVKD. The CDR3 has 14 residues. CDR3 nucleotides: TGTGCCACCAGTGAGAGTCTCGCGTTGAATGAGCAGTTCTTC. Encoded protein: CATSESLALNEQFF.

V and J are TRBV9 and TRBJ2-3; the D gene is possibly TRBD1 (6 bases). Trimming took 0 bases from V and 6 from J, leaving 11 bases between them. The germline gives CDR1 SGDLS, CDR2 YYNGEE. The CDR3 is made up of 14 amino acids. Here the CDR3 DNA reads TGTGCCAGCAGCGTAGATCAAACAGGGGATACGCAGTATTTT. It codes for CASSVDQTGDTQYF.

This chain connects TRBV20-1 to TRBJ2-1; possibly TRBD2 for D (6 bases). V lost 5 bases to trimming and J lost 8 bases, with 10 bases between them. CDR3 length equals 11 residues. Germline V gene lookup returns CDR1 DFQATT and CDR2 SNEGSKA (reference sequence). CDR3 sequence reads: CSAGAGYEQFF. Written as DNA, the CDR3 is TGCAGTGCTGGGGCGGGGTATGAGCAGTTCTTC.

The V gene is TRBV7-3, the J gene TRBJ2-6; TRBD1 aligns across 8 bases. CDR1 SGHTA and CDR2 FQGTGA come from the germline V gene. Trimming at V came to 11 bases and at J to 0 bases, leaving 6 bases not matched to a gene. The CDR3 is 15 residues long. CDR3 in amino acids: CASGQGNSGANVLTF. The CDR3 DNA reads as TGTGCCTCCGGACAGGGCAACTCTGGGGCCAACGTCCTGACTTTC.

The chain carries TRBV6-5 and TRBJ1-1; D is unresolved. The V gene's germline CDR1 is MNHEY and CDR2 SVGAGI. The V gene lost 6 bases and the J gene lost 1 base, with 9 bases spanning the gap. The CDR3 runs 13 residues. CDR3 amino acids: CASSYLGNTEAFF. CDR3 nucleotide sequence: TGTGCCAGCAGCTATTTAGGGAACACTGAAGCTTTCTTT.

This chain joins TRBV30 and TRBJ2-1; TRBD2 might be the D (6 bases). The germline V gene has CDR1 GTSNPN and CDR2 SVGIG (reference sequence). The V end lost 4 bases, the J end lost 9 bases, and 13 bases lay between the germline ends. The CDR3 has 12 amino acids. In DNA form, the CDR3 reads TGTGCCTGGACGGGAGTGATAGGTGAGCAGTTCTTC. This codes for CAWTGVIGEQFF.

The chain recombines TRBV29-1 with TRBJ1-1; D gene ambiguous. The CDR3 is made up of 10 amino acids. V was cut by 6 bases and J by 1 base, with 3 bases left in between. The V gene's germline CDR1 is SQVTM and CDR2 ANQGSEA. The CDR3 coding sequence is TGCAGCGTAAAGAACACTGAAGCTTTCTTT. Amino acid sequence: CSVKNTEAFF.

The CDR3 protein is CASSFTSARGNEQFF. DNA for the CDR3: TGTGCCAGCAGCTTTACTAGCGCGAGAGGCAATGAGCAGTTCTTC. The chain employs TRBV5-4 and TRBJ2-1; TRBD2 aligns across 7 bases. Germline V gene sequence: CDR1 SGHNT, CDR2 YYREEE (reference sequence). V shed 2 bases, J shed 6 bases, and the junction held 8 bases outside the gene matches. CDR3 length: 15 amino acids.

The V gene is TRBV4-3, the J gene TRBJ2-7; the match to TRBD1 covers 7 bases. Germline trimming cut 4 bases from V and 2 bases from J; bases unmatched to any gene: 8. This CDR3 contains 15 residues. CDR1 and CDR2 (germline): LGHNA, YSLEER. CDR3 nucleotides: TGCGCCAGCAGCCGCTTACAGGGGTTGACCTACGAGCAGTACTTC. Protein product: CASSRLQGLTYEQYF.